The TCR beta chain described here comes from a study of T-cell reconstitution after alpha-beta-depleted transplantation in children. Preparing the TCRbeta library involved the use of unique molecular identifiers. One entry per CDR3 protein results from TCRdb running MiXCR on the PCR reads. The profile covers fewer than 1 million distinct CDR3 sequences, with approximately 15% appearing a single time and roughly 4.8% taken by the ten largest. This clonotype was recorded many times. This CDR3 region has 15 residues. Germline V gene sequence: CDR1 SGHRS, CDR2 YFSETQ. The J segment lost 7 bases and the V segment lost 1 base, leaving 8 bases of the junction unmatched.

The source was PBMCs, mostly from graft donor cells, collected 360 days after TCRalphabeta/CD19-depleted stem cell transplant. This clonotype was sampled from a male patient aged 10-17 years who had a stem cell transplant for acute lymphoblastic leukemia, so the T cells may come from the graft donor. This chain connects TRBV5-1 to TRBJ2-1; 7 positions match TRBD2. CDR3 sequence: CASSLMGGSLNEQFF. The CDR3, as DNA: TGCGCCAGCAGCTTGATGGGCGGGAGTTTGAATGAGCAGTTCTTC.